The T cell receptor (beta chain) described here comes from a study of radiation and T cells in renal cell carcinoma. Study overall: Nephrectomy followed 15 Gy stereotactic body radiation by 4 weeks.

TCRdb's copy holds only in-frame clones and misses some; the assay was immunoSEQ multiplex PCR. Among about 130,000 clones, about 88% were seen once, and the ten largest hold approximately 12%. V was pared by 0 bases and J by 6 bases, with 6 bases between. Germline values: CDR1 SGHKS, CDR2 YYEKEE (reference sequence). The length of the CDR3 is 12 residues. Time point meaning: baseline pretreatment blood. Stated treatment: 15 Gy SBRT to primary tumor, nephrectomy 4 weeks later. Serial blood draws occurred at baseline and 2 and 4 weeks post-SBRT. This renal cell carcinoma was of the clear cell type. About this clone: Its specificity is not known.

Study-wide findings and caveats: Top tumor clonotypes rose in blood 2 weeks post-radiation, then contracted.

The clonotype originates from a woman in her fifties or sixties with renal cell carcinoma. The chain is built from TRBV5-5 and TRBJ1-2; D gene unclear. The source material was blood, sampled from a patient whose treatment included radiotherapy and nephrectomy. The DNA for the CDR3 is TGTGCCAGCAGCTTGGAACGTCATGGCTACACCTTC. Residues: CASSLERHGYTF.